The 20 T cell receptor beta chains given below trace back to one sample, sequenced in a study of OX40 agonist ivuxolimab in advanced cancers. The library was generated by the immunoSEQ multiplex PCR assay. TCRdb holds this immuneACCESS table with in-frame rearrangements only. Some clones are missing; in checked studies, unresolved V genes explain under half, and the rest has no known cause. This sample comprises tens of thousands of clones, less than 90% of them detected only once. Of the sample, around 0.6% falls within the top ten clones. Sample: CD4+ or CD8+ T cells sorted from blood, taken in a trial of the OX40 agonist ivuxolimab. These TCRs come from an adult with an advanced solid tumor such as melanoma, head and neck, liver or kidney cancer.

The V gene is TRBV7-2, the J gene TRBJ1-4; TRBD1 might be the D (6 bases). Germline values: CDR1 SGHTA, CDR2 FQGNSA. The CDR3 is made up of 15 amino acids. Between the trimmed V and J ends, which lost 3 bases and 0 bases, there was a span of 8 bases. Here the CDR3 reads CASSLYRATNEKLFF. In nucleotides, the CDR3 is TGTGCCAGCAGCTTGTACAGGGCAACTAATGAAAAACTGTTTTTT.

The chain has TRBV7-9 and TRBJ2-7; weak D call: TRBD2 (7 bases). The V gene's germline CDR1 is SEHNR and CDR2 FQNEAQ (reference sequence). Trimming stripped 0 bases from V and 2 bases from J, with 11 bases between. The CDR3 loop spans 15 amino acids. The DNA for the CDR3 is TGTGCCAGCAGCTTAGCGGGAGGGGGGGCCTACGAGCAGTACTTC. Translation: CASSLAGGGAYEQYF.

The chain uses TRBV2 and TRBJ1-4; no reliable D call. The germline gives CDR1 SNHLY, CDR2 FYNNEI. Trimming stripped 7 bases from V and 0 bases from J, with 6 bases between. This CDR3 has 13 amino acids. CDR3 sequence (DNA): TGTGCCAGCAAACGGGCAACTAATGAAAAACTGTTTTTT. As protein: CASKRATNEKLFF.

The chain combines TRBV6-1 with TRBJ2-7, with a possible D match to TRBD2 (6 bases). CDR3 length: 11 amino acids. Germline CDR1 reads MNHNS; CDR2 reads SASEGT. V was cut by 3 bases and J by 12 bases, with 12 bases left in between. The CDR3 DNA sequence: TGTGCCAGCAGTGAGGCGGGGCGAAGGTACTTC. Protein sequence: CASSEAGRRYF.

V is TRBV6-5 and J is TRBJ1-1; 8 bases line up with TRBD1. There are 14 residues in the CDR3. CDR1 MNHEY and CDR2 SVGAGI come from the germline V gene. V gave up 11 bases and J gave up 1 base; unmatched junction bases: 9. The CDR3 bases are TGTGCCGCCGGGGGACAGGCCCAGAACACTGAAGCTTTCTTT. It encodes CAAGGQAQNTEAFF.

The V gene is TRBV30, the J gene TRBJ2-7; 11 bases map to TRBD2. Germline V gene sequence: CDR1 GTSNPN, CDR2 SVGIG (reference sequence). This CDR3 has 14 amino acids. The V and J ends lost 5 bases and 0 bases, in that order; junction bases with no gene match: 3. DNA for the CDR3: TGTGCCTGGGGGACTAGCGGAAACTCCTACGAGCAGTACTTC. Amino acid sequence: CAWGTSGNSYEQYF.

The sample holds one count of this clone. The CDR3 region has the DNA TGTGCCAGCAGCCCCCTGCGGGGGGGGGATCTATACAATGAGCAGTTCTTC. It yields the protein CASSPLRGGDLYNEQFF. The chain combines TRBV2 with TRBJ2-1, with TRBD2 matching over 9 bases. Looked up from germline, CDR1 is SNHLY and CDR2 is FYNNEI. The CDR3 has 17 amino acids. V shed 6 bases, J shed 4 bases, and the junction held 13 bases outside the gene matches.

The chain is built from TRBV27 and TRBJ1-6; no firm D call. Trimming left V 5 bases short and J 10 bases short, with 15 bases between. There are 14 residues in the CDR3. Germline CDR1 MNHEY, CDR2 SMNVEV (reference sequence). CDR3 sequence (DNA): TGTGCCAGCAGTCTCCGGATGGGTCAGTCACCCCTCCACTTT. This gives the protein CASSLRMGQSPLHF.

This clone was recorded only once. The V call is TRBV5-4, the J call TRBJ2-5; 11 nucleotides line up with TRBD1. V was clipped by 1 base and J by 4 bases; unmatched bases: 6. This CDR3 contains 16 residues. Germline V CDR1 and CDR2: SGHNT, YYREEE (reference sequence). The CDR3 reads CASSLSWTGGAETQYF. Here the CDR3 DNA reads TGTGCCAGCAGCTTGTCGTGGACAGGGGGCGCAGAGACCCAGTACTTC.

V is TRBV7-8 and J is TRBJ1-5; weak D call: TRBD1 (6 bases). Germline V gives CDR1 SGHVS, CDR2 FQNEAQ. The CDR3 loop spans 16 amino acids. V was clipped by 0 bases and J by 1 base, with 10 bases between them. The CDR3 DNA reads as TGTGCCAGCAGCTTAGCACGACAGGACAGCAATCAGCCCCAGCATTTT. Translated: CASSLARQDSNQPQHF.

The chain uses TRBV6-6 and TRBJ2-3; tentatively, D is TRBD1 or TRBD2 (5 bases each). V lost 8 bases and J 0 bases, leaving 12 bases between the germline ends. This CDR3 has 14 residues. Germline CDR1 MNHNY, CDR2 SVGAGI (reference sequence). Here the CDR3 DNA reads TGTGCCAGCGGATTAGGGGACAGCACAGATACGCAGTATTTT. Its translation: CASGLGDSTDTQYF.

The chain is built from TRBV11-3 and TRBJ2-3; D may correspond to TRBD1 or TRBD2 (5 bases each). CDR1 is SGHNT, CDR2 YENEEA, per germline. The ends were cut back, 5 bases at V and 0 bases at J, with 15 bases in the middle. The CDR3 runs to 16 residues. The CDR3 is CASSPGQGSSTDTQYF. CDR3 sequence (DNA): TGTGCCAGCAGCCCGGGGCAGGGCTCTAGCACAGATACGCAGTATTTT. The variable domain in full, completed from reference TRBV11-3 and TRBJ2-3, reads EAGVVQSPRYKIIEKKQPVAFWCNPISGHNTLYWYLQNLGQGPELLIRYENEEAVDDSQLPKDRFSAERLKGVDSTLKIQPAELGDSAVYLCASSPGQGSSTDTQYFGPGTRLTVL.

CDR3 residues: CASRLAGDTGELFF. The CDR3, as DNA: TGTGCCAGCAGACTAGCGGGAGACACCGGGGAGCTGTTTTTT. This chain connects TRBV7-7 to TRBJ2-2; 11 bases line up with TRBD2. Germline V gene data show CDR1 as SSHAT and CDR2 as FNYEAQ (reference sequence). This CDR3 has 14 residues. V gave up 6 bases and J gave up 3 bases; unmatched junction bases: 0.

CDR3 amino acids: CAINLPPSGQPQHF. CDR3 coding DNA: TGTGCCATCAACCTACCCCCGAGTGGTCAGCCCCAGCATTTT. The chain joins TRBV19 to TRBJ1-5; D unresolved. Between the trimmed V and J ends, which lost 10 bases and 6 bases, there was a span of 19 bases. Per germline, CDR1 LNHDA and CDR2 SQIVND (reference sequence). The CDR3 runs 14 residues.

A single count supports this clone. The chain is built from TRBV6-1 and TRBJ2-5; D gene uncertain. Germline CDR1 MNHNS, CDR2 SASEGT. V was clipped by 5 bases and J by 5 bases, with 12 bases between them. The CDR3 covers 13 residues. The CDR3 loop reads CASSSLPVETQYF. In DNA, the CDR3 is TGTGCCAGCAGTAGCTTACCAGTTGAGACCCAGTACTTC.

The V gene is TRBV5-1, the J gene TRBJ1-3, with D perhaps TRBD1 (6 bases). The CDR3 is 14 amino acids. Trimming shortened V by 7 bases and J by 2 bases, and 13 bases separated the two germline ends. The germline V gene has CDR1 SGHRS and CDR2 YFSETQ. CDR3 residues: CASGTGAAGNTIYF. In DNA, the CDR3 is TGCGCCAGCGGAACGGGGGCGGCTGGAAACACCATATATTTT.

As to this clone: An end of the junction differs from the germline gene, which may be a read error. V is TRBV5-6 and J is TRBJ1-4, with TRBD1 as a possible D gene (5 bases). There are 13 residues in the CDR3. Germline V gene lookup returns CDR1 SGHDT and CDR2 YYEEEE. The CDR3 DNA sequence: TGTGCCAGCAGCGCCGGGACTAGTGAAAAACTGTTTTTT. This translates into CASSAGTSEKLFF.

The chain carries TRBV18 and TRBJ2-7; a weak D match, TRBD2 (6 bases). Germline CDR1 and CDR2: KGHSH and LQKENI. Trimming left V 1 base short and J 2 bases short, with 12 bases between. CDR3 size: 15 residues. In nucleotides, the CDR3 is TGTGCCAGCTCACCACAAGGTAGCGGAACCTACGAGCAGTACTTC. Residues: CASSPQGSGTYEQYF.

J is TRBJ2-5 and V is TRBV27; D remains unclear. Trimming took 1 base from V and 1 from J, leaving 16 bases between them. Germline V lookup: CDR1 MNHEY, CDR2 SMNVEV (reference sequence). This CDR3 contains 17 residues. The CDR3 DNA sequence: TGTGCCAGCAGTTTATTCTCGGCTAGTACACCCCAAGAGACCCAGTACTTC. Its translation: CASSLFSASTPQETQYF.

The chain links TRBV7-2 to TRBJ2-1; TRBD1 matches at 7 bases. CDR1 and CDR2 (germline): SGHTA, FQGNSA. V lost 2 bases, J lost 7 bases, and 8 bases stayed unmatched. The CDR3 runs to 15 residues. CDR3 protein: CASSLSSGTENEQFF. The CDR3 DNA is TGTGCCAGCAGCTTAAGTTCCGGGACAGAGAATGAGCAGTTCTTC.